Below are 26 T cell receptor beta chains sequenced from a single sample in a study of blood T cell repertoires in COVID-19 (dated by TCRdb to about 2020). The library came from the immunoSEQ multiplex PCR assay. This is the immuneACCESS table as TCRdb keeps it, with only in-frame sequences that have V and J called. A part of the clones is gone; compared with another copy, unresolved V genes explain less than half, and the rest is unexplained. The sample records roughly 260,000 clones, 75% to 90% of which are singletons. Roughly 2.4% of the sample is held by the ten biggest clonotypes. The specimen was peripheral blood. The receptors shown here come from a woman aged 50 to 65 who had recovered from COVID-19.

The V call is TRBV19, the J call TRBJ2-2; maybe TRBD2 (6 bases). V shed 8 bases and J shed 7 bases, with 11 bases lying between them. The CDR3 consists of 12 residues. Germline V lookup: CDR1 LNHDA, CDR2 SQIVND (reference sequence). CDR3 coding DNA: TGTGCCAGTGGAGGGTTGGGCGGGGAGCTGTTTTTT. Translated, it gives CASGGLGGELFF.

This chain links TRBV29-1 with TRBJ2-7; maybe TRBD1 (6 bases). This CDR3 region has 14 residues. Germline V CDR1 and CDR2: SQVTM, ANQGSEA. Trimming left V 6 bases short and J 6 bases short, with 21 bases between. The CDR3 here is CSVRQTLTGLEQYF. The CDR3 nucleotides read TGCAGCGTCCGACAGACCTTAACAGGGCTCGAGCAGTACTTC.

This rearrangement joins TRBV6-6 to TRBJ1-6; the D gene is possibly TRBD1 (6 bases). CDR1 and CDR2 from the germline V gene are MNHNY and SVGAGI (reference sequence). This CDR3 region has 16 residues. With 2 bases removed from V and 5 bases from J, the gap between germline ends came to 13 bases. CDR3 in DNA: TGTGCCAGCAGTTACACTCAGGGGACCCATAATTCACCCCTCCACTTT. It translates to CASSYTQGTHNSPLHF.

This chain connects TRBV9 to TRBJ1-4; TRBD1 matches at 11 bases. V was pared by 3 bases and J by 8 bases, with 6 bases of the junction left unmatched. From germline, CDR1 is SGDLS and CDR2 YYNGEE. This CDR3 spans 15 amino acids. CDR3 protein: CASSASGTGGEKLFF. The CDR3 region has the DNA TGTGCCAGCAGCGCCTCCGGGACAGGGGGGGAAAAACTGTTTTTT.

The rearrangement links TRBV19 to TRBJ2-3; maybe TRBD1 (6 bases). V was cut by 4 bases and J by 3 bases, with 14 bases left in between. The CDR3 sequence is 15 residues long. Germline V gives CDR1 LNHDA, CDR2 SQIVND (reference sequence). The CDR3 sequence: CASSTTGYRTDTQYF. CDR3 sequence (DNA): TGTGCCAGTAGTACCACAGGGTATCGGACAGATACGCAGTATTTT. The variable domain in full, completed from reference TRBV19 and TRBJ2-3, reads DGGITQSPKYLFRKEGQNVTLSCEQNLNHDAMYWYRQDPGQGLRLIYYSQIVNDFQKGDIAEGYSVSREKKESFPLTVTSAQKNPTAFYLCASSTTGYRTDTQYFGPGTRLTVL.

This chain links TRBV6-5 with TRBJ2-2; 7 nucleotides agree with TRBD2. V shed 6 bases, J shed 3 bases, and the junction held 4 bases outside the gene matches. Germline loops: CDR1 MNHEY, CDR2 SVGAGI. The CDR3 consists of 14 residues. CDR3 amino acids: CASRTAGYTGELFF. DNA of the CDR3: TGTGCCAGCAGGACAGCGGGGTACACCGGGGAGCTGTTTTTT.

V and J are TRBV5-6 and TRBJ1-4; 7 bases map to TRBD1. V lost 3 bases and J lost 4; bases outside the gene matches: 9. There are 16 residues in the CDR3. Germline CDR1 reads SGHDT; CDR2 reads YYEEEE. The CDR3: CASSSVRGHINEKLFF. CDR3 nucleotide sequence: TGTGCCAGCAGCTCGGTGAGGGGGCACATTAATGAAAAACTGTTTTTT.

The chain recombines TRBV19 with TRBJ2-2; maybe TRBD2 (5 bases). V lost 7 bases, J lost 6 bases, and 18 bases lay in between. Per the germline V gene, CDR1 is LNHDA and CDR2 is SQIVND (reference sequence). This CDR3 contains 15 residues. This CDR3 reads CASMAGDVSAGELFF. The CDR3 bases are TGTGCCAGTATGGCGGGCGACGTCTCCGCCGGGGAGCTGTTTTTT.

This chain connects TRBV19 to TRBJ2-3; D not certain. The length of the CDR3 is 15 residues. Germline V CDR1 and CDR2: LNHDA, SQIVND (reference sequence). Between the trimmed V and J ends, which lost 3 bases and 6 bases, there was a span of 16 bases. CDR3 sequence reads: CASSIRLGQADTQYF. DNA of the CDR3: TGTGCCAGTAGTATTCGGTTAGGCCAGGCGGATACGCAGTATTTT.

The J gene is TRBJ1-2, the V gene TRBV27; TRBD1 matches 8 bases. V lost 6 bases, J lost 2 bases, and 5 bases stayed unmatched. This CDR3 contains 14 residues. Per germline, CDR1 MNHEY and CDR2 SMNVEV (reference sequence). Here the CDR3 DNA reads TGTGCCAGCAGCACAGGGGGAACAAACTATGGCTACACCTTC. It is translated as CASSTGGTNYGYTF.

V is TRBV4-1 and J is TRBJ1-1; D call uncertain. Germline V CDR1 and CDR2: MGHRA, YSYEKL. Trimming took 5 bases from V and 2 from J, leaving 18 bases between them. The CDR3 is made up of 16 amino acids. The CDR3 sequence is CASSFTEGRLNTEAFF. CDR3 coding DNA: TGCGCCAGCAGCTTCACGGAGGGCAGACTAAACACTGAAGCTTTCTTT.

This clone was seen more than once but under ten times. The rearrangement uses TRBV28 and TRBJ1-5; TRBD1 might be the D (5 bases). In germline, CDR1 is MDHEN, CDR2 SYDVKM. The CDR3 is 13 residues long. The V end was cut by 9 bases, the J end by 7 bases, with 16 bases between. The CDR3 sequence is CASRGRAEQPQHF. CDR3 DNA: TGTGCCAGTAGGGGCAGGGCAGAGCAGCCCCAGCATTTT. Looking up the rest from reference TRBV28 and TRBJ1-5 gives the full variable domain: DVKVTQSSRYLVKRTGEKVFLECVQDMDHENMFWYRQDPGLGLRLIYFSYDVKMKEKGDIPEGYSVSREKKERFSLILESASTNQTSMYLCASRGRAEQPQHFGDGTRLSIL.

V is TRBV3-1 (or the pseudogene TRBV3-2) and J is TRBJ2-1; no clear D gene. Looked up from germline, CDR1 is LGHDT and CDR2 is YNNKEL (reference sequence). Trimming took off 2 bases at V and 0 bases at J, with 14 bases between the two ends. The CDR3 spans 17 residues. CDR3 in amino acids: CASSQRDSSRSYNEQFF. DNA of the CDR3: TGTGCCAGCAGCCAAAGAGATAGCTCTCGCTCCTACAATGAGCAGTTCTTC.

CDR3 DNA: TGTGCCAGCAGCCCCGGACTGATTAACTATGGCTACACCTTC. It specifies CASSPGLINYGYTF. The rearrangement uses TRBV13 and TRBJ1-2; D is undetermined. CDR1 is PRHDT, CDR2 FYEKMQ, per germline (reference sequence). V shed 5 bases and J shed 1 base, with 11 bases lying between them. This CDR3 has 14 amino acids.

The genes are TRBV9 and TRBJ1-2, with D maybe TRBD1 (6 bases). This CDR3 is 14 amino acids long. V was shortened by 0 bases and J by 7 bases, with 13 bases between the two germline ends. Germline CDR1 is SGDLS and CDR2 is YYNGEE. The CDR3 loop is CASSVDVGARGYTF. The CDR3 coding sequence is TGTGCCAGCAGCGTAGATGTGGGGGCGCGTGGCTACACCTTC. Using reference TRBV9 and TRBJ1-2 for the parts outside the CDR3, the full variable domain is DSGVTQTPKHLITATGQRVTLRCSPRSGDLSVYWYQQSLDQGLQFLIQYYNGEERAKGNILERFSAQQFPDLHSELNLSSLELGDSALYFCASSVDVGARGYTFGSGTRLTVV.

The chain links TRBV28 to TRBJ2-7; the D is unclear. This CDR3 contains 13 residues. The V end lost 2 bases, the J end lost 4 bases, and 9 bases lay between the germline ends. CDR1 and CDR2 (germline): MDHEN, SYDVKM. In nucleotides, the CDR3 is TGTGCCAGCAGTTTAGCCTGGCCGTACGAGCAGTACTTC. Translation gives CASSLAWPYEQYF.

J is TRBJ1-5 and V is TRBV6-1; possible D gene TRBD1, 5 bases. From germline, CDR1 is MNHNS and CDR2 SASEGT. The CDR3 is 15 amino acids. The ends were cut back, 1 base at V and 5 bases at J, with 12 bases in the middle. This chain's CDR3 is CASSEVPGWDQPQHF. Here the CDR3 DNA reads TGTGCCAGCAGTGAAGTCCCAGGGTGGGATCAGCCCCAGCATTTT.

The V gene is TRBV4-1, the J gene TRBJ2-5, with 7 bases that match TRBD2. The germline V gene has CDR1 MGHRA and CDR2 YSYEKL. This CDR3 has 14 residues. V shed 4 bases and J 2 bases; nucleotides not matched to a gene: 4. The DNA of the CDR3 is TGCGCCAGCAGCCGTGGGGAGGGACAAGAGACCCAGTACTTC. It translates to CASSRGEGQETQYF.

This chain joins TRBV6-5 and TRBJ1-5; D remains unclear. Germline-derived CDR1 and CDR2 are MNHEY and SVGAGI. V was pared by 10 bases and J by 4 bases, with 14 bases between. The CDR3 length is 13 residues. CDR3 in DNA: TGTGCCACCCGGGAGCGCAGGAATCAGCCCCAGCATTTT. This translates into CATRERRNQPQHF.

The chain links TRBV4-1 to TRBJ2-7, with TRBD2 identical over 8 bases. J was trimmed by 3 bases and V by 4 bases; bases with no gene match: 14. Germline CDR1 and CDR2: MGHRA and YSYEKL. The CDR3 consists of 17 residues. The DNA of the CDR3 is TGCGCCAGCAGCCCCACACCATTTAGCGGGAACGACTACGAGCAGTACTTC. It specifies CASSPTPFSGNDYEQYF.

V is TRBV7-2 and J is TRBJ1-1; 8 bases agree with TRBD1. This CDR3 region has 14 residues. Germline loops: CDR1 SGHTA, CDR2 FQGNSA. V lost 5 bases to trimming and J lost 5 bases; unmatched junction nucleotides: 7. The CDR3 loop is CASSAFTGGTEAFF. The CDR3 region has the DNA TGTGCCAGCAGCGCCTTCACAGGGGGGACTGAAGCTTTCTTT. The entire variable domain, with the rest obtained from reference TRBV7-2 and TRBJ1-1, is as follows: GAGVSQSPSNKVTEKGKDVELRCDPISGHTALYWYRQSLGQGLEFLIYFQGNSAPDKSGLPSDRFSAERTGGSVSTLTIQRTQQEDSAVYLCASSAFTGGTEAFFGQGTRLTVV.

The rearrangement uses TRBV30 and TRBJ2-2; 7 nucleotides align to TRBD1. This CDR3 is built from 14 residues. Germline lookup yields CDR1 GTSNPN and CDR2 SVGIG (reference sequence). V lost 5 bases, J lost 3 bases, and 6 bases stayed unmatched. Here the CDR3 DNA reads TGTGCCTGGGACCCGGGACAGCACACCGGGGAGCTGTTTTTT. As protein: CAWDPGQHTGELFF.

The V gene is TRBV13, the J gene TRBJ2-1; D is ambiguous. The CDR3 extends over 14 amino acids. V was pared by 6 bases and J by 2 bases, with 11 bases between. From germline, CDR1 is PRHDT and CDR2 FYEKMQ (reference sequence). The CDR3 here is CASRRAGPYNEQFF. In DNA form, the CDR3 reads TGTGCCAGCAGACGAGCCGGTCCCTACAATGAGCAGTTCTTC.

The V and J genes are TRBV7-9 and TRBJ1-1; D not resolved. CDR1 SEHNR and CDR2 FQNEAQ come from the germline V gene (reference sequence). The CDR3 length is 12 residues. V was shortened by 1 base and J by 7 bases, with 7 bases between the two germline ends. The CDR3 sequence: CASSLVSFEAFF. CDR3 DNA: TGTGCCAGCAGCTTAGTTTCATTTGAAGCTTTCTTT.

The chain employs TRBV2 and TRBJ2-3, with D uncertain. This CDR3 has 13 amino acids. The germline V gene has CDR1 SNHLY and CDR2 FYNNEI. V gave up 5 bases and J gave up 1 base, with 7 bases separating them. As DNA, the CDR3 is TGTGCCAGCAGTTCCGCAGGCACAGATACGCAGTATTTT. Translating it yields CASSSAGTDTQYF.

The chain employs TRBV30 and TRBJ2-5; TRBD2 aligns across 9 bases. Trimming at V came to 0 bases and at J to 4 bases, leaving 6 bases not matched to a gene. The CDR3 covers 15 residues. Germline CDR1 reads GTSNPN; CDR2 reads SVGIG (reference sequence). The CDR3 DNA follows: TGTGCCTGGAGTGTGGGTAGCGGGAGTGGAGAGACCCAGTACTTC. It translates to CAWSVGSGSGETQYF.